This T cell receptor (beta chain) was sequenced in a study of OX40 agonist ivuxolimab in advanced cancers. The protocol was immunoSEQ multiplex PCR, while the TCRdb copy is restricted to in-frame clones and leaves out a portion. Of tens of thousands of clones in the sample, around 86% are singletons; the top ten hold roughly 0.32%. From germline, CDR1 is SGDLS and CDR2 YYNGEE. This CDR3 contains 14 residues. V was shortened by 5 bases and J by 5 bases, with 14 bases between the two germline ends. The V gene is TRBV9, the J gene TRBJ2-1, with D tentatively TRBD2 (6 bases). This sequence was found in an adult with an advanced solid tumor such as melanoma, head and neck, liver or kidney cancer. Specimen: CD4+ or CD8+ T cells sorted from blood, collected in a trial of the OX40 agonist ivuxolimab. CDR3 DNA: TGTGCCAGCAGTGGGGGGAGACGCGACAATGAGCAGTTCTTC. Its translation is CASSGGRRDNEQFF. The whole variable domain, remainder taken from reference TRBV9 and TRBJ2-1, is DSGVTQTPKHLITATGQRVTLRCSPRSGDLSVYWYQQSLDQGLQFLIQYYNGEERAKGNILERFSAQQFPDLHSELNLSSLELGDSALYFCASSGGRRDNEQFFGPGTRLTVL.